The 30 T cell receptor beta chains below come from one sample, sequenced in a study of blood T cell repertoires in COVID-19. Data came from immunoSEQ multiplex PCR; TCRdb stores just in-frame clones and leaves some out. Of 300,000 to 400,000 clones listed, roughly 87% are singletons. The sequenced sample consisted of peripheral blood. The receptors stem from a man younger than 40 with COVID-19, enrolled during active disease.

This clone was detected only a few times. The CDR3 loop is CASSLGGTDTQYF. The CDR3, as DNA: TGCGCCAGCAGCTTAGGGGGCACAGATACGCAGTATTTT. V usage is TRBV5-1 and J usage is TRBJ2-3, with D possibly TRBD1 on 5 matching bases. Germline lookup yields CDR1 SGHRS and CDR2 YFSETQ. Trimming removed 2 bases from V and 1 base from J, with 5 bases in between. This CDR3 contains 13 residues.

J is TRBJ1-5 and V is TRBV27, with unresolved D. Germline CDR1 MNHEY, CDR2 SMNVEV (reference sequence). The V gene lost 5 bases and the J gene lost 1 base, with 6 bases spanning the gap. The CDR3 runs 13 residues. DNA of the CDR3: TGTGCCAGCAGTCCCTTAAGCAATCAGCCCCAGCATTTT. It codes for CASSPLSNQPQHF.

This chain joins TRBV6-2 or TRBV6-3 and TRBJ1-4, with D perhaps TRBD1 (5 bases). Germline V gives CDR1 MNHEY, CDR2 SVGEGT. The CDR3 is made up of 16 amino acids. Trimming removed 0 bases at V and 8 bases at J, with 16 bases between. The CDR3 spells CASSYSKWKGREKLFF. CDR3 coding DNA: TGTGCCAGCAGTTACTCGAAGTGGAAGGGGCGCGAAAAACTGTTTTTT.

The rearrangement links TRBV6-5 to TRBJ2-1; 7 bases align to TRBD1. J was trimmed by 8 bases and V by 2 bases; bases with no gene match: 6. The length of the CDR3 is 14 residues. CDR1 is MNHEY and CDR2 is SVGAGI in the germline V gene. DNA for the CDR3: TGTGCCAGCAGTTACGAGACAGGGTGGGATGAGCAGTTCTTC. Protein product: CASSYETGWDEQFF.

Here the CDR3 reads CASSIGQLEAFF. As DNA, the CDR3 is TGTGCCAGTAGTATCGGACAGCTTGAAGCTTTCTTT. The rearrangement joins TRBV19 to TRBJ1-1; D is perhaps TRBD1 (6 bases). This CDR3 has 12 amino acids. The germline V gene has CDR1 LNHDA and CDR2 SQIVND (reference sequence). V lost 3 bases, J lost 7 bases, and 9 bases lay in between.

The CDR3 nucleotides read TGTGCCAGCAGCCCTGGCGGACAGGGGGCGCGTAATGAGCAGTTCTTC. Translating it yields CASSPGGQGARNEQFF. The chain links TRBV7-2 to TRBJ2-1; 11 bases map to TRBD1. Germline V gene lookup returns CDR1 SGHTA and CDR2 FQGNSA. The CDR3 sequence is 16 residues long. With 5 bases clipped from V and 7 bases from J, the junction kept 10 bases outside the gene matches. The full variable domain, rest sourced from reference TRBV7-2 and TRBJ2-1, is GAGVSQSPSNKVTEKGKDVELRCDPISGHTALYWYRQSLGQGLEFLIYFQGNSAPDKSGLPSDRFSAERTGGSVSTLTIQRTQQEDSAVYLCASSPGGQGARNEQFFGPGTRLTVL.

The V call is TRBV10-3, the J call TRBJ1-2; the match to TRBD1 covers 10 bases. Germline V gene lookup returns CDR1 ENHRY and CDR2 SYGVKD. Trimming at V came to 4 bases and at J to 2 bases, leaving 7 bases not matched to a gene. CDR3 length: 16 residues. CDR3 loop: CAISALTGGKNYGYTF. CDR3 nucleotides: TGTGCCATCAGTGCGCTGACAGGGGGCAAGAACTATGGCTACACCTTC.

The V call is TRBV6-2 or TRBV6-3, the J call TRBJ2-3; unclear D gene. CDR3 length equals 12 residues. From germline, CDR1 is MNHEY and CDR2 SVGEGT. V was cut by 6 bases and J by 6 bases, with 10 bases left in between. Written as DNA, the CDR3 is TGTGCCAGCAGCTTCCCACACGATACGCAGTATTTT. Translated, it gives CASSFPHDTQYF.

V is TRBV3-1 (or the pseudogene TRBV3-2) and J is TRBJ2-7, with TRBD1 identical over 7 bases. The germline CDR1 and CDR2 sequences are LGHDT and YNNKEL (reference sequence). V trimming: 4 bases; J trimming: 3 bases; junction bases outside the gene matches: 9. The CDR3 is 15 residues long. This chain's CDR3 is CASSLPRQGYYEQYF. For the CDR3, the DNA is TGTGCCAGCAGCCTCCCGCGACAGGGCTACTACGAGCAGTACTTC.

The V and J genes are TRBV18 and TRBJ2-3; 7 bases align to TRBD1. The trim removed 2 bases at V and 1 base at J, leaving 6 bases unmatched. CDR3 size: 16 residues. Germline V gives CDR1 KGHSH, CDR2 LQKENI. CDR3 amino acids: CASSPNSGGRTDTQYF. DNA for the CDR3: TGTGCCAGCTCACCAAATTCAGGGGGACGCACAGATACGCAGTATTTT.

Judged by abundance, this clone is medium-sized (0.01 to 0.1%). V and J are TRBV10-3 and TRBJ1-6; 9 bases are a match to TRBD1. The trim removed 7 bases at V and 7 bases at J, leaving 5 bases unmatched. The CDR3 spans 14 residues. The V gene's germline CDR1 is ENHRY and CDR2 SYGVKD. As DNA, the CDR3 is TGTGCCATCACCCCGGGACAGGGAAATTCACCCCTCCACTTT. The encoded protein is CAITPGQGNSPLHF.

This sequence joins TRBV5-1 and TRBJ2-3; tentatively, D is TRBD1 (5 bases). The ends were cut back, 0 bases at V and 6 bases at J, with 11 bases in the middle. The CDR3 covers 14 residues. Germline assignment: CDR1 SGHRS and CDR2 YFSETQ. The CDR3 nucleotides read TGCGCCAGCAGCTTGGGGCCAGGGTTGGATACGCAGTATTTT. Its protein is CASSLGPGLDTQYF.

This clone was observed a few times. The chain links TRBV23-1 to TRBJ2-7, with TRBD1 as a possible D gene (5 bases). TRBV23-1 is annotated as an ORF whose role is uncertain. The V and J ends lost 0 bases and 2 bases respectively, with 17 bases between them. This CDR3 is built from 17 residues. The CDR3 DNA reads TGCGCCAGCAGTCAATCGGTCCCCGACAGCTCCACCTACGAGCAGTACTTC. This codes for CASSQSVPDSSTYEQYF.

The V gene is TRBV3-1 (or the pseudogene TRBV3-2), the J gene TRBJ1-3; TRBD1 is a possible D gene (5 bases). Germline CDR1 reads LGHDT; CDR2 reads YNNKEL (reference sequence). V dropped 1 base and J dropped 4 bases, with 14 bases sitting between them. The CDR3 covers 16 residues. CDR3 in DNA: TGTGCCAGCAGCCAAGCTCCAAGGGGTTCCGGAAACACCATATATTTT. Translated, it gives CASSQAPRGSGNTIYF.

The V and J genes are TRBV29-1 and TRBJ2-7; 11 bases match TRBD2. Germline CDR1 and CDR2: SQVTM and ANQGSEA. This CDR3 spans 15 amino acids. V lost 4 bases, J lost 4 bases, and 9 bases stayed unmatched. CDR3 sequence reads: CSVAPTLAGVYEQYF. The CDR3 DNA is TGCAGCGTTGCCCCAACACTAGCGGGAGTTTACGAGCAGTACTTC.

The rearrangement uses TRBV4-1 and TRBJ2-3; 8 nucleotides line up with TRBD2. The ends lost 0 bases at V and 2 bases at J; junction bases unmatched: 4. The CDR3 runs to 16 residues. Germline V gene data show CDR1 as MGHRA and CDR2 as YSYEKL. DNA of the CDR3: TGCGCCAGCAGCCAAGAAGTTAGCGGGATCACAGATACGCAGTATTTT. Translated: CASSQEVSGITDTQYF.

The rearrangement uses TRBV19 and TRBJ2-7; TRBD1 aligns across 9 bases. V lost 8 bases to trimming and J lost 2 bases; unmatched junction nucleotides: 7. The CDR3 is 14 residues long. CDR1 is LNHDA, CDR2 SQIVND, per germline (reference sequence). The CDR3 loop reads CASARQGGPYEQYF. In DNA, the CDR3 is TGTGCCAGTGCCCGACAGGGGGGTCCCTACGAGCAGTACTTC.

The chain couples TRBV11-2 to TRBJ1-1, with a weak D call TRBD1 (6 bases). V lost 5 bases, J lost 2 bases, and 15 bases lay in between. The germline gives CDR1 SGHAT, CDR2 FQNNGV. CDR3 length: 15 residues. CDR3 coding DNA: TGTGCCAGCAGCCCCTTTGGGGACATAAACACTGAAGCTTTCTTT. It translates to CASSPFGDINTEAFF.

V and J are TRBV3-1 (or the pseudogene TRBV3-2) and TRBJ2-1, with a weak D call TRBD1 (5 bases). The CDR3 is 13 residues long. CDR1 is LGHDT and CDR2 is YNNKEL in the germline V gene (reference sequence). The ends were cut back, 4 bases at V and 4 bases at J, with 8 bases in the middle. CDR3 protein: CASSPGKYNEQFF. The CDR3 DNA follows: TGTGCCAGCAGCCCAGGGAAGTACAATGAGCAGTTCTTC.

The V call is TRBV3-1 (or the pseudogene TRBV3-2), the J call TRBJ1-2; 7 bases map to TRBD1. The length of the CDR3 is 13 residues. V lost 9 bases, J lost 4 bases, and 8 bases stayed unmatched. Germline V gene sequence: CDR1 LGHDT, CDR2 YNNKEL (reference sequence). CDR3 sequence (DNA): TGTGCCAGTACCGTGACAGGGTCCTATGGCTACACCTTC. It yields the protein CASTVTGSYGYTF.

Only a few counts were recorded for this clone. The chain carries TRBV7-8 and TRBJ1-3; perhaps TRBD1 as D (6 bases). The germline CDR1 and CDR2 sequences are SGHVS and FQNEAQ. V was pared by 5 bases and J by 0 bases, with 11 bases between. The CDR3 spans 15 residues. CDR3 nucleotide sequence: TGTGCCAGCAGCGACAGGAGGTACTCTGGAAACACCATATATTTT. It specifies CASSDRRYSGNTIYF.

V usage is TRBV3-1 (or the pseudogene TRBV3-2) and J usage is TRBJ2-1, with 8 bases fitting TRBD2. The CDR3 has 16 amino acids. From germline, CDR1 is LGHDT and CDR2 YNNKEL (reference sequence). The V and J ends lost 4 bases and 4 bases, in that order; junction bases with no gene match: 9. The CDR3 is CASSPHLTSAYNEQFF. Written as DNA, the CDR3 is TGTGCCAGCAGCCCTCATTTGACTAGCGCGTACAATGAGCAGTTCTTC.

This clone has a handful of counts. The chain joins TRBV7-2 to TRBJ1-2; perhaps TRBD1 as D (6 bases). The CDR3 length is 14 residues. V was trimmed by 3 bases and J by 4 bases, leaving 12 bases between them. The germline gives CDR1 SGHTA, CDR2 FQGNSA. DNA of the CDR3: TGTGCCAGCAGCTTTTCGAACAGGGTCTATGGCTACACCTTC. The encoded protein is CASSFSNRVYGYTF.

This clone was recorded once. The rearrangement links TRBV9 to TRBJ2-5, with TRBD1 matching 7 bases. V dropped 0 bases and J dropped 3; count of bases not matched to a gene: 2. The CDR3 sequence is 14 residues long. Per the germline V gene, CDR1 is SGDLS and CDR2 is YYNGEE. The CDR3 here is CASSVARGKETQYF. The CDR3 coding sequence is TGTGCCAGCAGCGTAGCCAGGGGGAAAGAGACCCAGTACTTC.

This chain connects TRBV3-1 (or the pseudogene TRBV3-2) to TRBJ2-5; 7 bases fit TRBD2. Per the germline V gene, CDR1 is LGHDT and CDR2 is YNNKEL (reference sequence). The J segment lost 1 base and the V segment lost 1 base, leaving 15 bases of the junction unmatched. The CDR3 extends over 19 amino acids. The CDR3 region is CASSQVKRVASGLQETQYF. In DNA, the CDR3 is TGTGCCAGCAGCCAAGTCAAAAGGGTAGCTAGCGGACTCCAAGAGACCCAGTACTTC.

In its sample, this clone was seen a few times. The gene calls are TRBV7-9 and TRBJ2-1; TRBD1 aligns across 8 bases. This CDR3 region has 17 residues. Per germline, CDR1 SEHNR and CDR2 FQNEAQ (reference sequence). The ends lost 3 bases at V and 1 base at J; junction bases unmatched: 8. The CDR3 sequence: CASSFPSTGESYNEQFF. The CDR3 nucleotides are TGTGCCAGCAGCTTTCCCTCGACAGGGGAATCCTACAATGAGCAGTTCTTC.

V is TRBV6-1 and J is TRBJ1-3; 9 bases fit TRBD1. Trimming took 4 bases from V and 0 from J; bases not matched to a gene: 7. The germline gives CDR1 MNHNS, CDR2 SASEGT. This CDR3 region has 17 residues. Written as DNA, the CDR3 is TGTGCCAGCAGTGTGACAGGGGGTTATTACTCTGGAAACACCATATATTTT. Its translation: CASSVTGGYYSGNTIYF.

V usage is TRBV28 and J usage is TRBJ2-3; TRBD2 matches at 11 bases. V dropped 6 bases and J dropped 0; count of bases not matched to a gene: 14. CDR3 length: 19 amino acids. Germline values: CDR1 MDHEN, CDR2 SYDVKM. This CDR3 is CASSNPTGLAVSSTDTQYF. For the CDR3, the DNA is TGTGCCAGCAGCAACCCGACGGGACTAGCGGTCTCTAGCACAGATACGCAGTATTTT. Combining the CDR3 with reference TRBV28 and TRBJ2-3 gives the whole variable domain DVKVTQSSRYLVKRTGEKVFLECVQDMDHENMFWYRQDPGLGLRLIYFSYDVKMKEKGDIPEGYSVSREKKERFSLILESASTNQTSMYLCASSNPTGLAVSSTDTQYFGPGTRLTVL.

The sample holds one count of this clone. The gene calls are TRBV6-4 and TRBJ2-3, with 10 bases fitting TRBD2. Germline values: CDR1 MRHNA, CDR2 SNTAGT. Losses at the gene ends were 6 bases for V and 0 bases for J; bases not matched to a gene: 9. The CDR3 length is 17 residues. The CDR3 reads CASSTGRTSGSTDTQYF. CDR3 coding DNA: TGTGCCAGCAGCACCGGGAGGACTAGCGGTAGCACAGATACGCAGTATTTT.

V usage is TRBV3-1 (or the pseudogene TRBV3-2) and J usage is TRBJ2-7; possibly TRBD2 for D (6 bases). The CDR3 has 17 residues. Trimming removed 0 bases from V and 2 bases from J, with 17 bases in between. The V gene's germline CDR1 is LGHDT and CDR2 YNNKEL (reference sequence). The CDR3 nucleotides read TGTGCCAGCAGCCAAGATCGGTTCCACGGGAGCACCTACGAGCAGTACTTC. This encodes CASSQDRFHGSTYEQYF.